The 28 T cell receptor beta chains below come from one sample, sequenced in a study of PD-1 blockade in classical Hodgkin lymphoma. Every patient relapsed after autologous stem cell transplantation, and brentuximab vedotin exposure varied. Magnetic negative selection isolated CD8+ T cells from thawed PBMCs. The table came from immunoSEQ multiplex PCR; TCRdb's copy has only in-frame clones and leaves some out. The data show about 5,000 clones, over 75% seen once. The material sequenced was CD8+ T cells from blood, taken at baseline. The receptors stem from a human donor with classical Hodgkin lymphoma.

The V and J genes are TRBV4-1 and TRBJ1-1, with a possible D match to TRBD1 (6 bases). V was trimmed by 0 bases and J by 4 bases, leaving 6 bases between them. Germline loops: CDR1 MGHRA, CDR2 YSYEKL. The CDR3 loop spans 13 amino acids. CDR3 loop: CASSQEGGTEAFF. The CDR3 nucleotides read TGCGCCAGCAGCCAAGAAGGGGGCACTGAAGCTTTCTTT.

This chain uses TRBV4-3 with TRBJ1-6; TRBD1 is a possible D gene (6 bases). With 0 bases removed from V and 5 bases from J, the gap between germline ends came to 11 bases. The CDR3 is 16 residues long. The germline V gene has CDR1 LGHNA and CDR2 YSLEER. CDR3 DNA sequence: TGCGCCAGCAGCCAAGAGGGGAACAGGGATAATTCACCCCTCCACTTT. Its protein product is CASSQEGNRDNSPLHF.

The chain couples TRBV7-3 to TRBJ1-5; D is possibly TRBD1 (5 bases). The CDR3 contains 15 residues. Trimming shortened V by 6 bases and J by 6 bases, and 18 bases separated the two germline ends. CDR1 is SGHTA and CDR2 is FQGTGA in the germline V gene. The DNA for the CDR3 is TGTGCCAGCAGAGCTTACTGGGGCCAGGCTCAGCCCCAGCATTTT. Amino acid sequence: CASRAYWGQAQPQHF.

This chain links TRBV18 with TRBJ2-1, with 7 positions matching TRBD2. Looked up from germline, CDR1 is KGHSH and CDR2 is LQKENI. V was pared by 6 bases and J by 7 bases, with 12 bases of the junction left unmatched. The CDR3 length is 15 residues. CDR3 sequence: CASSPSGGGVNEQFF. DNA of the CDR3: TGTGCCAGCTCGCCTAGCGGAGGCGGCGTTAATGAGCAGTTCTTC.

The V and J genes are TRBV13 and TRBJ2-5, with D perhaps matching TRBD1 or TRBD2 (5 bases each). V was trimmed by 3 bases and J by 4 bases, leaving 15 bases between them. This CDR3 contains 15 residues. Germline CDR1 reads PRHDT; CDR2 reads FYEKMQ (reference sequence). CDR3 region: CASSLGPNYGETQYF. The CDR3 DNA follows: TGTGCCAGCAGCTTGGGACCTAATTACGGAGAGACCCAGTACTTC. The complete variable domain, with remaining parts taken from reference TRBV13 and TRBJ2-5, reads AAGVIQSPRHLIKEKRETATLKCYPIPRHDTVYWYQQGPGQDPQFLISFYEKMQSDKGSIPDRFSAQQFSDYHSELNMSSLELGDSALYFCASSLGPNYGETQYFGPGTRLLVL.

The gene calls are TRBV10-1 and TRBJ2-2, with 10 bases aligning to TRBD1. Germline CDR1 is WNHNN and CDR2 is SYGVQD (reference sequence). The CDR3 covers 13 residues. With V trimmed by 8 bases and J by 5 bases, 2 bases remained unmatched. CDR3 sequence: CASGDRGTGELFF. As DNA, the CDR3 is TGCGCCAGCGGGGACAGGGGAACCGGGGAGCTGTTTTTT.

The genes are TRBV9 and TRBJ1-5; D gene ambiguous. V was trimmed by 3 bases and J by 4 bases, leaving 8 bases between them. Germline V lookup: CDR1 SGDLS, CDR2 YYNGEE. The CDR3 sequence is 13 residues long. CDR3 loop: CASSEGANQPQHF. CDR3 bases: TGTGCCAGCAGCGAAGGCGCTAATCAGCCCCAGCATTTT.

The chain carries TRBV4-3 and TRBJ2-7; 9 bases map to TRBD1. CDR3 size: 16 residues. V lost 4 bases, J lost 7 bases, and 14 bases stayed unmatched. Per the germline V gene, CDR1 is LGHNA and CDR2 is YSLEER. CDR3 protein: CASSRRLGQGEEEQYF. CDR3 nucleotides: TGCGCCAGCAGCCGAAGGCTGGGACAGGGCGAGGAGGAGCAGTACTTC.

V gene TRBV30 combines with J gene TRBJ2-7; D gene ambiguous. CDR1 and CDR2 (germline): GTSNPN, SVGIG (reference sequence). The CDR3 runs 11 residues. V lost 5 bases and J 1 base, leaving 6 bases between the germline ends. The DNA for the CDR3 is TGTGCCTGGTCCCTTTCCTACGAGCAGTACTTC. Translated, it gives CAWSLSYEQYF.

This clone occurred a few times. The CDR3 loop is CASSPGSRELHF. The CDR3 bases are TGTGCCAGCAGCCCTGGGAGCAGGGAGCTCCACTTT. The chain employs TRBV7-6 and TRBJ1-6, with a possible D match to TRBD1 (5 bases). V was shortened by 5 bases and J by 16 bases, with 15 bases between the two germline ends. Per the germline V gene, CDR1 is SGHVS and CDR2 is FNYEAQ. This CDR3 has 12 residues.

This chain joins TRBV7-8 and TRBJ2-7; no reliable D call. This CDR3 has 16 residues. Per the germline V gene, CDR1 is SGHVS and CDR2 is FQNEAQ. Trimming took off 0 bases at V and 1 base at J, with 13 bases between the two ends. For the CDR3, the DNA is TGTGCCAGCAGCTTAGCGCCGGGCAGCTATTCCTACGAGCAGTACTTC. This encodes CASSLAPGSYSYEQYF.

The chain uses TRBV5-6 and TRBJ2-2; D possibly corresponds to TRBD1 (6 bases). The CDR3 is made up of 16 amino acids. Germline CDR1 reads SGHDT; CDR2 reads YYEEEE. The V end lost 0 bases, the J end lost 3 bases, and 12 bases lay between the germline ends. The CDR3 bases are TGTGCCAGCAGCTTGGGTGGGGGCGCGTACACCGGGGAGCTGTTTTTT. Its translation: CASSLGGGAYTGELFF.

This clone was seen only once. V is TRBV14 and J is TRBJ2-2; D gene unclear. The CDR3 is 16 residues long. Germline CDR1 and CDR2: SGHDN and FVKESK. Trimming cost V 2 bases and J 3 bases, with 13 bases left between them. The CDR3 region has the DNA TGTGCCAGCAGCCAAAGGCCCGTTTTAGACACCGGGGAGCTGTTTTTT. Its protein product is CASSQRPVLDTGELFF. The full variable domain, in which reference TRBV14 and TRBJ2-2 provide the parts outside the CDR3, is EAGVTQFPSHSVIEKGQTVTLRCDPISGHDNLYWYRRVMGKEIKFLLHFVKESKQDESGMPNNRFLAERTGGTYSTLKVQPAELEDSGVYFCASSQRPVLDTGELFFGEGSRLTVL.

This clone came up once. The chain couples TRBV4-1 to TRBJ2-3, with 7 bases aligning to TRBD2. This CDR3 spans 16 amino acids. V was pared by 3 bases and J by 4 bases, with 10 bases of the junction left unmatched. Germline V gene data show CDR1 as MGHRA and CDR2 as YSYEKL. The CDR3 is CASSQRSAGGSDTQYF. CDR3 sequence (DNA): TGCGCCAGCAGCCAGAGGTCGGCCGGGGGGTCAGATACGCAGTATTTT.

The V call is TRBV7-9, the J call TRBJ2-5; TRBD1 matches 7 bases. V gave up 2 bases and J gave up 7 bases; unmatched junction bases: 10. The CDR3 has 15 amino acids. In germline, CDR1 is SEHNR, CDR2 FQNEAQ (reference sequence). The CDR3 loop reads CASSLRRQGIGTQYF. The DNA of the CDR3 is TGTGCCAGCAGCTTAAGGAGACAGGGCATCGGGACCCAGTACTTC.

There are a few counts of this clone. The chain is built from TRBV29-1 and TRBJ1-2, with D hard to call. The CDR3 contains 14 residues. CDR1 and CDR2 from the germline V gene are SQVTM and ANQGSEA. V was cut by 8 bases and J by 2 bases, with 18 bases left in between. CDR3 in DNA: TGCAGCCCAGTAAGAAGATCGATAAACTATGGCTACACCTTC. This encodes CSPVRRSINYGYTF.

This chain links TRBV6-5 with TRBJ1-6; TRBD1 might be the D (5 bases). CDR1 MNHEY and CDR2 SVGAGI come from the germline V gene. This CDR3 region has 13 residues. V lost 2 bases and J 9 bases, leaving 8 bases between the germline ends. DNA of the CDR3: TGTGCCAGCAGTTACCGTGGGGGTTCACCCCTCCACTTT. It specifies CASSYRGGSPLHF.

The chain employs TRBV7-9 and TRBJ1-2; D call uncertain. CDR3 length equals 13 residues. V lost 6 bases, J lost 8 bases, and 16 bases lay in between. CDR1 is SEHNR, CDR2 FQNEAQ, per germline (reference sequence). The CDR3 DNA follows: TGTGCCAGCAGGTGGACGGAACGGGAAGGCTACACCTTC. Translation gives CASRWTEREGYTF.

V and J are TRBV7-8 and TRBJ2-7; 7 bases agree with TRBD1. The CDR3 is 15 residues long. The V gene's germline CDR1 is SGHVS and CDR2 FQNEAQ. Losses at the gene ends were 2 bases for V and 0 bases for J; bases not matched to a gene: 4. The CDR3 loop reads CASSLLGGSSYEQYF. Written as DNA, the CDR3 is TGTGCCAGCAGCTTATTAGGGGGCTCCTCCTACGAGCAGTACTTC.

This clone has a handful of counts. CDR3 nucleotides: TGTGGTGCCAGGGACTATAATTCACCCCTCCACTTT. It encodes CGARDYNSPLHF. This chain connects TRBV28 to TRBJ1-6; possibly TRBD1 for D (5 bases). Germline V CDR1 and CDR2: MDHEN, SYDVKM. The CDR3 runs 12 residues.

This chain connects TRBV4-3 to TRBJ2-5, with 11 bases fitting TRBD1. Gene TRBJ2-7 matches the end of the DNA better, so the J call may be wrong. This CDR3 spans 16 amino acids. CDR1 and CDR2 (germline): LGHNA, YSLEER. The CDR3 DNA is TGCGCCAGCAGCCAAGATAGGACAGGGGGCCGTGCCGAGCAGTACTTC. Residues: CASSQDRTGGRAEQYF.

The chain is built from TRBV7-9 and TRBJ2-2; D not resolved. The CDR3 runs 12 residues. Germline CDR1 reads SEHNR; CDR2 reads FQNEAQ (reference sequence). The V gene lost 3 bases and the J gene lost 8 bases, with 7 bases spanning the gap. CDR3 protein: CASSFIGGELFF. The CDR3, as DNA: TGTGCCAGCAGCTTTATTGGTGGGGAGCTGTTTTTT.

The chain couples TRBV19 to TRBJ1-5; D not resolved. Germline lookup yields CDR1 LNHDA and CDR2 SQIVND (reference sequence). V was clipped by 1 base and J by 3 bases, with 7 bases between them. CDR3 length: 14 residues. The CDR3 coding sequence is TGTGCCAGTAGTATAGGGAGGCCCAATCAGCCCCAGCATTTT. It is translated as CASSIGRPNQPQHF.

This clone appeared a single time. V is TRBV4-1 and J is TRBJ2-1, with TRBD2 matching 7 bases. CDR1 MGHRA and CDR2 YSYEKL come from the germline V gene. V shed 1 base, J shed 14 bases, and the junction held 2 bases outside the gene matches. CDR3 length: 11 residues. In DNA form, the CDR3 reads TGCGCCAGCAGCCAAGGGGGGAGGGAGTTCTTC. Its protein product is CASSQGGREFF.

CDR3 nucleotides: TGTGCCAGTAGCGCCTCGACAGGGTACGAGCAGTACTTC. Protein sequence: CASSASTGYEQYF. The chain combines TRBV19 with TRBJ2-7; 7 bases match TRBD1. With 6 bases clipped from V and 4 bases from J, the junction kept 6 bases outside the gene matches. The germline V gene has CDR1 LNHDA and CDR2 SQIVND (reference sequence). The CDR3 consists of 13 residues.

This chain connects TRBV9 to TRBJ1-2; no clear D gene. From germline, CDR1 is SGDLS and CDR2 YYNGEE. The CDR3 runs 15 residues. V lost 4 bases and J 6 bases, leaving 19 bases between the germline ends. The CDR3 region has the DNA TGTGCCAGCAGCTTTCACTACGCGGAGGTGGATGGCTACACCTTC. It encodes CASSFHYAEVDGYTF.

The rearrangement uses TRBV10-3 and TRBJ2-7, with D tentatively TRBD1 (7 bases). The length of the CDR3 is 17 residues. Trimming removed 5 bases at V and 2 bases at J, with 22 bases between. The germline CDR1 and CDR2 sequences are ENHRY and SYGVKD. The CDR3 region is CAISIYGTQGGAYEQYF. The CDR3, as DNA: TGTGCCATCAGTATCTACGGGACTCAGGGGGGTGCCTACGAGCAGTACTTC.

The chain's CDR3 is CASSYSGNNEQFF. The CDR3 DNA reads TGTGCCAGCAGCTATAGCGGGAACAATGAGCAGTTCTTC. The J gene is TRBJ2-1, the V gene TRBV6-9; TRBD2 matches at 8 bases. CDR3 length equals 13 residues. The germline V gene encodes CDR1 MNHGY and CDR2 SVAAGI. Losses at the gene ends were 6 bases for V and 5 bases for J; bases not matched to a gene: 3.